One sample yielded the 3 T cell receptor beta chains listed below, sequenced in a study of blood T cells in healthy people across ages. With a J-beta primer mix and a sample-barcoded 5' primer, a second PCR ran about 6 to 11 cycles. TCRdb itself ran the 5' RACE reads through MiXCR, one entry per CDR3 protein. This repertoire shows roughly 500,000 distinct CDR3 sequences, approximately 25% found once; its top ten account for under 20%. The sequenced sample consisted of blood. The receptor set was obtained from a woman in her seventies in good health.

The V and J genes are TRBV5-1 and TRBJ2-2; TRBD1 agrees at 8 bases. Trimming removed 4 bases from V and 0 bases from J; junction bases left unmatched: 5. Germline assignment: CDR1 SGHRS and CDR2 YFSETQ. CDR3 length: 16 residues. Written as DNA, the CDR3 is TGCGCCAGCAGCCCAATGACAGGGGCGAACACCGGGGAGCTGTTTTTT. Encoded protein: CASSPMTGANTGELFF.

With regard to this clonotype: Germline is not matched at one junction end, which may reflect a read error. The chain couples TRBV9 to TRBJ2-3, with D uncertain. This CDR3 has 15 amino acids. CDR1 is SGDLS, CDR2 YYNGEE, per germline. The CDR3 bases are TGTGCCTGCAGCGTAGCTACGGCTAGTTCAGATACGCAGTATTTT. This codes for CACSVATASSDTQYF.

This clonotype turned up a few times. J is TRBJ2-6 and V is TRBV6-5, with a tentative D call TRBD1 (5 bases). The V and J ends lost 4 bases and 2 bases respectively, with 9 bases between them. The CDR3 is 15 amino acids. Germline V gene data show CDR1 as MNHEY and CDR2 as SVGAGI. CDR3 sequence reads: CASSSQETGANVLTF. The CDR3 DNA follows: TGTGCCAGCAGTTCACAGGAGACTGGGGCCAACGTCCTGACTTTC.